Listed here are 20 T cell receptor beta chains from one sample, sequenced in a study of shared clonotypes between healthy human individuals. Selected positively for CCR7 and CD45RO-negative, naive CD8 cells excluded terminally differentiated effector memory CD45RA+ cells. Produced via immunoSEQ multiplex PCR; TCRdb's table is partial and in-frame only. The table has some 2,000,000 clones, roughly 94% seen once; the top ten hold about 1.1%. The sequencing sample was made of naive CD8+ T cells sorted from blood. These receptor sequences come from a young man in good health.

V usage is TRBV7-9 and J usage is TRBJ2-7; tentatively, D is TRBD1 or TRBD2 (5 bases each). This CDR3 contains 16 residues. Trimming stripped 4 bases from V and 6 bases from J, with 22 bases between. Germline V gives CDR1 SEHNR, CDR2 FQNEAQ (reference sequence). In DNA form, the CDR3 reads TGTGCCAGCAGCTCAACATCCGGGACGGAGGTCGGCGAGCAGTACTTC. The encoded protein is CASSSTSGTEVGEQYF.

The sample holds a few counts of this clone. This chain uses TRBV5-6 with TRBJ1-2, with 8 bases that match TRBD1. There are 18 residues in the CDR3. Per the germline V gene, CDR1 is SGHDT and CDR2 is YYEEEE. V dropped 4 bases and J dropped 2; count of bases not matched to a gene: 16. In nucleotides, the CDR3 is TGTGCCAGCAGCGATCCGGGACAGGAGGCTGGACCCAACTATGGCTACACCTTC. Protein: CASSDPGQEAGPNYGYTF.

The chain recombines TRBV9 with TRBJ1-6; maybe TRBD1 (6 bases). CDR3 length equals 15 residues. Germline V lookup: CDR1 SGDLS, CDR2 YYNGEE. Trimming removed 4 bases from V and 7 bases from J, with 15 bases in between. The CDR3 sequence is CASSPEGVSNSPLHF. As DNA, the CDR3 is TGTGCCAGCAGCCCGGAGGGGGTTTCGAATTCACCCCTCCACTTT. Full variable domain (missing parts from reference TRBV9 and TRBJ1-6): DSGVTQTPKHLITATGQRVTLRCSPRSGDLSVYWYQQSLDQGLQFLIQYYNGEERAKGNILERFSAQQFPDLHSELNLSSLELGDSALYFCASSPEGVSNSPLHFGNGTRLTVT.

The chain combines TRBV10-1 with TRBJ2-3, with a tentative D call TRBD1 (5 bases). Between the trimmed V and J ends, which lost 5 bases and 4 bases, there was a span of 7 bases. Germline V CDR1 and CDR2: WNHNN, SYGVQD (reference sequence). The CDR3 covers 12 residues. The CDR3 region has the DNA TGCGCCAGCAGTTTAGGGGCAGATACGCAGTATTTT. It yields the protein CASSLGADTQYF.

The chain employs TRBV6-1 and TRBJ1-2; D possibly corresponds to TRBD1 (6 bases). The CDR3 contains 13 residues. V was shortened by 2 bases and J by 8 bases, with 12 bases between the two germline ends. The V gene's germline CDR1 is MNHNS and CDR2 SASEGT. CDR3 sequence (DNA): TGTGCCAGCAGTGAAAGGGGGTCTGGGGGCTACACCTTC. Protein: CASSERGSGGYTF.

The genes are TRBV27 and TRBJ2-3, with D tentatively TRBD1 or TRBD2 (5 bases each). There are 16 residues in the CDR3. Between the trimmed V and J ends, which lost 3 bases and 4 bases, there was a span of 17 bases. Germline loops: CDR1 MNHEY, CDR2 SMNVEV (reference sequence). The CDR3, as DNA: TGTGCCAGCAGTTTGACCGGGACCCATGGTCCAGATACGCAGTATTTT. Its translation: CASSLTGTHGPDTQYF.

This chain connects TRBV11-2 to TRBJ2-7; D could derive from TRBD1 or TRBD2 (6 bases each). The CDR3 is made up of 15 amino acids. Trimming stripped 2 bases from V and 6 bases from J, with 17 bases between. Per germline, CDR1 SGHAT and CDR2 FQNNGV. The CDR3 reads CASSLSGGEFGEQYF. In DNA form, the CDR3 reads TGTGCCAGCAGCTTATCCGGGGGCGAATTCGGCGAGCAGTACTTC.

The chain recombines TRBV11-2 with TRBJ2-1; a weak D match, TRBD2 (6 bases). Germline-derived CDR1 and CDR2 are SGHAT and FQNNGV. Trimming stripped 5 bases from V and 7 bases from J, with 18 bases between. The CDR3 contains 15 residues. CDR3 loop: CASSPGSPLGNEQFF. CDR3 bases: TGTGCCAGCAGCCCCGGGAGTCCCCTGGGAAATGAGCAGTTCTTC.

The V call is TRBV4-1, the J call TRBJ1-3; unclear D gene. There are 13 residues in the CDR3. The V and J ends lost 3 bases and 4 bases respectively, with 7 bases between them. From germline, CDR1 is MGHRA and CDR2 YSYEKL. The CDR3 region is CASSQSGGNTIYF. Written as DNA, the CDR3 is TGCGCCAGCAGCCAGTCCGGGGGAAACACCATATATTTT.

This clone has a handful of counts. This chain links TRBV28 with TRBJ1-4, with 7 positions matching TRBD1. The V segment lost 0 bases and the J segment 7 bases; nucleotides outside the gene matches: 2. This CDR3 contains 14 residues. In germline, CDR1 is MDHEN, CDR2 SYDVKM. CDR3 region: CASSLWTGSEKLFF. The DNA for the CDR3 is TGTGCCAGCAGTTTATGGACAGGGTCTGAAAAACTGTTTTTT. Full variable domain (missing parts from reference TRBV28 and TRBJ1-4): DVKVTQSSRYLVKRTGEKVFLECVQDMDHENMFWYRQDPGLGLRLIYFSYDVKMKEKGDIPEGYSVSREKKERFSLILESASTNQTSMYLCASSLWTGSEKLFFGSGTQLSVL.

This rearrangement joins TRBV19 to TRBJ1-5; 7 positions agree with TRBD1. V shed 5 bases and J 1 base; nucleotides not matched to a gene: 8. This CDR3 has 16 amino acids. CDR1 LNHDA and CDR2 SQIVND come from the germline V gene (reference sequence). CDR3 DNA sequence: TGTGCCAGTAGTCTACAGGGGCCTTTGAGCAATCAGCCCCAGCATTTT. Translation: CASSLQGPLSNQPQHF.

This chain joins TRBV30 and TRBJ1-2; D uncertain. There are 14 residues in the CDR3. Looked up from germline, CDR1 is GTSNPN and CDR2 is SVGIG (reference sequence). Trimming pared 7 bases from V and 8 bases from J, leaving 23 bases between. This CDR3 is CALWTSWGRRGYTF. The CDR3 nucleotides are TGTGCCTTGTGGACTTCGTGGGGTCGGAGGGGCTACACCTTC.

The rearrangement joins TRBV9 to TRBJ2-7; TRBD1 agrees at 10 bases. The trim removed 0 bases at V and 4 bases at J, leaving 4 bases unmatched. The CDR3 totals 15 residues. Germline V CDR1 and CDR2: SGDLS, YYNGEE. Written as DNA, the CDR3 is TGTGCCAGCAGCGTAGACGGGACAGGGGTTTACGAGCAGTACTTC. Amino acid sequence: CASSVDGTGVYEQYF. Complete variable domain (other parts from reference TRBV9 and TRBJ2-7): DSGVTQTPKHLITATGQRVTLRCSPRSGDLSVYWYQQSLDQGLQFLIQYYNGEERAKGNILERFSAQQFPDLHSELNLSSLELGDSALYFCASSVDGTGVYEQYFGPGTRLTVT.

V and J are TRBV28 and TRBJ1-2, with D possibly matching TRBD1 (5 bases). The germline V gene encodes CDR1 MDHEN and CDR2 SYDVKM. V gave up 6 bases and J gave up 6 bases, with 14 bases separating them. The CDR3 contains 13 residues. As DNA, the CDR3 is TGTGCCAGCAGATGGGGGGGGATTGATGGCTACACCTTC. Protein product: CASRWGGIDGYTF.

The chain carries TRBV5-4 and TRBJ1-1; D is undetermined. The CDR3 has 13 residues. The V gene lost 4 bases and the J gene lost 1 base, with 8 bases spanning the gap. Germline CDR1 SGHNT, CDR2 YYREEE (reference sequence). The CDR3 reads CASSPTKNTEAFF. Here the CDR3 DNA reads TGTGCCAGCAGCCCCACCAAGAACACTGAAGCTTTCTTT.

This clone was detected a few times. V is TRBV29-1 and J is TRBJ2-1; TRBD2 matches at 9 bases. CDR1 is SQVTM, CDR2 ANQGSEA, per germline. The ends lost 3 bases at V and 8 bases at J; junction bases unmatched: 8. The CDR3 is made up of 14 amino acids. The CDR3 nucleotides are TGCAGCGTTGACCCGGGACTAGCTATTGATGAGCAGTTCTTC. Translating it yields CSVDPGLAIDEQFF.

This CDR3 reads CASSSTQGATYEQYF. CDR3 bases: TGTGCCAGCAGCTCAACCCAGGGGGCCACCTACGAGCAGTACTTC. The chain has TRBV7-9 and TRBJ2-7; the match to TRBD1 covers 8 bases. CDR1 is SEHNR and CDR2 is FQNEAQ in the germline V gene (reference sequence). This CDR3 comprises 15 residues. The trim removed 4 bases at V and 2 bases at J, leaving 7 bases unmatched.

V is TRBV2 and J is TRBJ1-1; unclear D gene. CDR1 is SNHLY, CDR2 FYNNEI, per germline. The CDR3 is 14 residues long. Trimming took off 6 bases at V and 5 bases at J, with 16 bases between the two ends. The CDR3 bases are TGTGCCAGCAGCCCCCCGGGAAGTGGAACTGAAGCTTTCTTT. It encodes CASSPPGSGTEAFF.

A remark on this clone: Distinct nucleotide sequences in the sample also encode this CDR3. The chain recombines TRBV6-6 with TRBJ2-2; D is unclear. This CDR3 has 11 amino acids. Germline CDR1 reads MNHNY; CDR2 reads SVGAGI (reference sequence). V gave up 5 bases and J gave up 3 bases, with 1 base separating them. The CDR3 protein is CASSDTGELFF. The CDR3 DNA sequence: TGTGCCAGCAGTGACACCGGGGAGCTGTTTTTT.

The chain combines TRBV2 with TRBJ1-1; unclear D gene. CDR3 length equals 16 residues. V was clipped by 6 bases and J by 0 bases, with 17 bases between them. Per germline, CDR1 SNHLY and CDR2 FYNNEI. CDR3 nucleotides: TGTGCCAGCAGGTGGCCGATTGAGGAAATGAACACTGAAGCTTTCTTT. It specifies CASRWPIEEMNTEAFF.